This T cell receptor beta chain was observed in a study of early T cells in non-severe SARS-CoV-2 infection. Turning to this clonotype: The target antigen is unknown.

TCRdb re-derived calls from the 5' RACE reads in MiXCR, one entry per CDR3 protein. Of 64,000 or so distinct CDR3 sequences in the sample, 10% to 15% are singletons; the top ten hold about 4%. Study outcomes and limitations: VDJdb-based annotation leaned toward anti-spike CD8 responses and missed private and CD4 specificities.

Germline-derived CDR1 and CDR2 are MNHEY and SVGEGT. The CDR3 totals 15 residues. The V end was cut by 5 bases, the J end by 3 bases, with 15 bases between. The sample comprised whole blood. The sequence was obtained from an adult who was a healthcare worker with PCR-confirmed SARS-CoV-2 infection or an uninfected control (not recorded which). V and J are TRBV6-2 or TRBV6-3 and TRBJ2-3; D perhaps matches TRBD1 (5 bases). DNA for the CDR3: TGTGCCAGCAGTCAATCGGCAGGGCGGACAGATACGCAGTATTTT. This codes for CASSQSAGRTDTQYF.